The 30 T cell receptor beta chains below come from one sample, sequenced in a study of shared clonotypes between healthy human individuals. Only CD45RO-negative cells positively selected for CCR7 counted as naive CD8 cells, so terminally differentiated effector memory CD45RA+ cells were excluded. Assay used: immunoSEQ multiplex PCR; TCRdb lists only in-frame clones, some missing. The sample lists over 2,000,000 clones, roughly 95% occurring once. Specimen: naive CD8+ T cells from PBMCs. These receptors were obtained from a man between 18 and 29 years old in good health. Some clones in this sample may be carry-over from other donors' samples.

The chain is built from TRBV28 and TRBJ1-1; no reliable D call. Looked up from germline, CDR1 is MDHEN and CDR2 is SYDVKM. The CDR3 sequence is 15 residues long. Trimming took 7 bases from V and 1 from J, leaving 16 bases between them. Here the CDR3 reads CASNDPADKNTEAFF. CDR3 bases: TGTGCCAGCAATGACCCTGCCGACAAGAACACTGAAGCTTTCTTT. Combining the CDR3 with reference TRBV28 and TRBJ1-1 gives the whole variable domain DVKVTQSSRYLVKRTGEKVFLECVQDMDHENMFWYRQDPGLGLRLIYFSYDVKMKEKGDIPEGYSVSREKKERFSLILESASTNQTSMYLCASNDPADKNTEAFFGQGTRLTVV.

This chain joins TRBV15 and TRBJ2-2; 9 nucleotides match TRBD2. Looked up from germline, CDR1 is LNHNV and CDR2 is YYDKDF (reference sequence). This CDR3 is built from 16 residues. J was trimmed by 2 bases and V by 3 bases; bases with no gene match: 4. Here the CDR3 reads CATSSSGRGNTGELFF. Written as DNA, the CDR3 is TGTGCCACCAGCAGTAGCGGGAGAGGTAACACCGGGGAGCTGTTTTTT.

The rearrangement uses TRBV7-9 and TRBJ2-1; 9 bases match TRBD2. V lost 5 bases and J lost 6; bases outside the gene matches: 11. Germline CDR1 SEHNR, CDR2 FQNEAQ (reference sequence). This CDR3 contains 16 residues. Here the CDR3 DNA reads TGTGCCAGCAGCGCCATAGCGGGAGAGCAATCCAATGAGCAGTTCTTC. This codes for CASSAIAGEQSNEQFF.

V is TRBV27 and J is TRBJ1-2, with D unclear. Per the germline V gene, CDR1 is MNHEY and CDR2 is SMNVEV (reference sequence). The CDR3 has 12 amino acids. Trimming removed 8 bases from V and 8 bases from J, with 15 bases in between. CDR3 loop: CASGWWSGGYTF. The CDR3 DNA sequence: TGTGCCAGCGGCTGGTGGTCTGGAGGCTACACCTTC.

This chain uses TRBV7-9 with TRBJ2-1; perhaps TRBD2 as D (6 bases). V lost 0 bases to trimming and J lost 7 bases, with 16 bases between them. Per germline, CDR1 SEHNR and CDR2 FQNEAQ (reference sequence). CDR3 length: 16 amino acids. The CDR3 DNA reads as TGTGCCAGCAGCTTAGCGGGCGGGATCACGGGTAATGAGCAGTTCTTC. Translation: CASSLAGGITGNEQFF.

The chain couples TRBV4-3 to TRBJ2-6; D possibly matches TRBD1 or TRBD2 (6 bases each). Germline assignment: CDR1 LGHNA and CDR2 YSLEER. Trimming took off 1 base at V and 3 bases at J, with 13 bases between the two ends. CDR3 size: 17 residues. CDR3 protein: CASSQGSGAIGANVLTF. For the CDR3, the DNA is TGCGCCAGCAGCCAAGGCTCGGGGGCGATTGGGGCCAACGTCCTGACTTTC.

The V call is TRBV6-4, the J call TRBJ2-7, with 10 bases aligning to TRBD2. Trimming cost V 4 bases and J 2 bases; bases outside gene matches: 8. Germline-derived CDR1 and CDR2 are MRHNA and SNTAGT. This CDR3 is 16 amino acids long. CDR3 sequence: CASSVVASGSAYEQYF. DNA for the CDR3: TGTGCCAGCAGTGTTGTCGCTAGCGGGAGCGCCTACGAGCAGTACTTC.

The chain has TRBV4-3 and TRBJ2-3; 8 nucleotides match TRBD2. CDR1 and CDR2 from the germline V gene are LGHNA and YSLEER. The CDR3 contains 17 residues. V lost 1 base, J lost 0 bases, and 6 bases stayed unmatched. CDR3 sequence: CASSQVREEPSTDTQYF. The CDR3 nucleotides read TGCGCCAGCAGCCAAGTGCGGGAGGAACCTAGCACAGATACGCAGTATTTT.

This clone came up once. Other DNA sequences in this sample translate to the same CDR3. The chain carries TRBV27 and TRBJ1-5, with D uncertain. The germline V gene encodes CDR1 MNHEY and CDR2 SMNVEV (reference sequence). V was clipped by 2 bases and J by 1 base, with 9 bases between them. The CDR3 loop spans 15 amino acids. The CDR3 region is CASSLIGGSNQPQHF. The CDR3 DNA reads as TGTGCCAGCAGTTTAATTGGCGGGAGCAATCAGCCCCAGCATTTT.

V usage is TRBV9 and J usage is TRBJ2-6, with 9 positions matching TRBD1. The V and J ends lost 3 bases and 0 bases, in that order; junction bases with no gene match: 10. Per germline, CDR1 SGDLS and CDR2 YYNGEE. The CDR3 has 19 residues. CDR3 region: CASSAVGDRALSGANVLTF. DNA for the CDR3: TGTGCCAGCAGCGCCGTGGGGGACAGGGCTCTCTCTGGGGCCAACGTCCTGACTTTC.

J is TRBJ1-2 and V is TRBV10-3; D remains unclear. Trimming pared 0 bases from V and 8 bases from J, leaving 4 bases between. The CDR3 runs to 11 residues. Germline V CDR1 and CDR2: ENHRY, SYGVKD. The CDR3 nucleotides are TGTGCCATCAGTGAGTCGACAGGCTACACCTTC. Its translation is CAISESTGYTF.

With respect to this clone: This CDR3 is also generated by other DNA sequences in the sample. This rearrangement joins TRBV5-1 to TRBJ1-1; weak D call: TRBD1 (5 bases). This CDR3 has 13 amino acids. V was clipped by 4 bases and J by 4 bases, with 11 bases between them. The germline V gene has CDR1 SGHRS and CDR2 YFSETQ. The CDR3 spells CASSLGRVTEAFF. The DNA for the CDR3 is TGCGCCAGCAGCCTGGGACGGGTCACTGAAGCTTTCTTT.

CDR3 bases: TGCGCCAGCAGCTTGGGTAGGGGGCTGGACGAGCAGTACTTC. This sequence encodes CASSLGRGLDEQYF. This sequence joins TRBV5-1 and TRBJ2-7, with 7 bases matching TRBD1. V gave up 0 bases and J gave up 5 bases; unmatched junction bases: 5. From germline, CDR1 is SGHRS and CDR2 YFSETQ. CDR3 length equals 14 residues.

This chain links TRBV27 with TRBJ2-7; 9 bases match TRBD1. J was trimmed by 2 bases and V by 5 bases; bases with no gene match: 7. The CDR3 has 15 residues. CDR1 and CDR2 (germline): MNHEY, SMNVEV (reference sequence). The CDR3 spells CASSPGTGLPYEQYF. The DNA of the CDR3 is TGTGCCAGCAGTCCCGGGACAGGGCTACCCTACGAGCAGTACTTC.

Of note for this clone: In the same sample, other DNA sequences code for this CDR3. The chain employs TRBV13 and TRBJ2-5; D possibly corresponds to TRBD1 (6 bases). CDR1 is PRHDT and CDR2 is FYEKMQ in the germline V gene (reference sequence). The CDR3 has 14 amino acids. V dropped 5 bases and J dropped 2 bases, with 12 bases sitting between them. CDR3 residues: CASSPRTVQETQYF. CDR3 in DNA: TGTGCCAGCAGCCCTCGGACAGTTCAAGAGACCCAGTACTTC.

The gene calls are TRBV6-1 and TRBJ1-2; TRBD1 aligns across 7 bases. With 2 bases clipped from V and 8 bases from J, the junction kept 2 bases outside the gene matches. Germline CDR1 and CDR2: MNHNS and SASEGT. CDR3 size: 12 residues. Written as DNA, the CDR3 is TGTGCCAGCAGTGAAAGGGGGCAGGGCTACACCTTC. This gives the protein CASSERGQGYTF.

CDR3 loop: CASSVGRAVKEKLFF. The CDR3 DNA sequence: TGTGCCAGCAGCGTAGGGAGGGCGGTAAAAGAAAAACTGTTTTTT. The rearrangement uses TRBV9 and TRBJ1-4; D remains ambiguous. The V end lost 0 bases, the J end lost 8 bases, and 14 bases lay between the germline ends. Germline CDR1 and CDR2: SGDLS and YYNGEE. The CDR3 length is 15 residues.

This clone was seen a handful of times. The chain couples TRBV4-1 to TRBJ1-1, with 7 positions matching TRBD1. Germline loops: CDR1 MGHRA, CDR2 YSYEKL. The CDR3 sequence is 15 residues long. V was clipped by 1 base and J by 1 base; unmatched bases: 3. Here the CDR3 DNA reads TGCGCCAGCAGCCAAGTGCGACAGGGGAACACTGAAGCTTTCTTT. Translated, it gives CASSQVRQGNTEAFF.

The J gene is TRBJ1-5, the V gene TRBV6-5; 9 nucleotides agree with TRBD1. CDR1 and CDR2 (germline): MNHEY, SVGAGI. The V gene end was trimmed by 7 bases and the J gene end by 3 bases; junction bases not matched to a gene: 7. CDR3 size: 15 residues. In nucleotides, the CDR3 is TGTGCCAGCACCTCCGGGACAGGGCCCAATCAGCCCCAGCATTTT. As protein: CASTSGTGPNQPQHF.

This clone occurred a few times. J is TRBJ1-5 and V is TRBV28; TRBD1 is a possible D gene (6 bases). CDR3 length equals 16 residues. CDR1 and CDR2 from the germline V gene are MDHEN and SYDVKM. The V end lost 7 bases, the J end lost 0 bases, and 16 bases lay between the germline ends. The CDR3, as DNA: TGTGCCAGCACCCGTTATACAGGGAATAGCAATCAGCCCCAGCATTTT. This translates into CASTRYTGNSNQPQHF. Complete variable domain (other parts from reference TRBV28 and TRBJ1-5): DVKVTQSSRYLVKRTGEKVFLECVQDMDHENMFWYRQDPGLGLRLIYFSYDVKMKEKGDIPEGYSVSREKKERFSLILESASTNQTSMYLCASTRYTGNSNQPQHFGDGTRLSIL.

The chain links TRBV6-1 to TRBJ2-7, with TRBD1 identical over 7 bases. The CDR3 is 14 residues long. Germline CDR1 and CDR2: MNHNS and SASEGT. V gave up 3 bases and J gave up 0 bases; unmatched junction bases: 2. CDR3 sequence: CASSEDRLSYEQYF. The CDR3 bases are TGTGCCAGCAGTGAGGACAGGCTCTCCTACGAGCAGTACTTC.

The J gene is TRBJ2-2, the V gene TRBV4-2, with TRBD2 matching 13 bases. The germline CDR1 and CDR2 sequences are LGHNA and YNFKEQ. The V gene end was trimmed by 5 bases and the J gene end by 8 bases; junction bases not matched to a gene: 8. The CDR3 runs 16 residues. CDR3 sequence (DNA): TGTGCCAGCAGCGCTCCGGGACTAGCGGGAAAGGGGGAGCTGTTTTTT. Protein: CASSAPGLAGKGELFF.

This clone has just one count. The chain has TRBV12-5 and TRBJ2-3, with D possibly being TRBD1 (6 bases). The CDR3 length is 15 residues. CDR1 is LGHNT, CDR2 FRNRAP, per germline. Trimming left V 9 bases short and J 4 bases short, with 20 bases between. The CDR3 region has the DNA TGTGCTAGCCATCCAGGGGTGGGAGCCCCAGATACGCAGTATTTT. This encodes CASHPGVGAPDTQYF.

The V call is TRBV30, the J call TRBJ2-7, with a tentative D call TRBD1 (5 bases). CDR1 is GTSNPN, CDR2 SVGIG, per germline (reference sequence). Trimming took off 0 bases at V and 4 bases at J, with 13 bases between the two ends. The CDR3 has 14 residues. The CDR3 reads CAWSVYRSVYEQYF. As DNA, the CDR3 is TGTGCCTGGAGTGTGTACAGGTCCGTATACGAGCAGTACTTC.

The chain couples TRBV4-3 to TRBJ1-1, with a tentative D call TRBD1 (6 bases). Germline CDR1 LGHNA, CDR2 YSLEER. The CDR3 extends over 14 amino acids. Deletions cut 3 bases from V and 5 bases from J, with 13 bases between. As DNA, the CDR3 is TGCGCCAGCAGCCAGTACAGGGTTTATACTGAAGCTTTCTTT. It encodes CASSQYRVYTEAFF.

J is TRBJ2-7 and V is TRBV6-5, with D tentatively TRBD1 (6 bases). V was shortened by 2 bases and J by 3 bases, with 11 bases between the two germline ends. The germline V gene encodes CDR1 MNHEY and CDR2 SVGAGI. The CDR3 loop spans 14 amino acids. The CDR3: CASSYRDTNYEQYF. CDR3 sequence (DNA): TGTGCCAGCAGTTACAGGGACACTAACTACGAGCAGTACTTC.

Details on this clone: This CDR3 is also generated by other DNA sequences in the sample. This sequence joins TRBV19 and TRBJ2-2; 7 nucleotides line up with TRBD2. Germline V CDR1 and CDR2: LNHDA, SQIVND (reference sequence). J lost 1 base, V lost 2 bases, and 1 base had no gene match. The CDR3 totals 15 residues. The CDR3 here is CASSIIAGNTGELFF. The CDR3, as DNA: TGTGCCAGTAGTATAATAGCGGGGAACACCGGGGAGCTGTTTTTT.

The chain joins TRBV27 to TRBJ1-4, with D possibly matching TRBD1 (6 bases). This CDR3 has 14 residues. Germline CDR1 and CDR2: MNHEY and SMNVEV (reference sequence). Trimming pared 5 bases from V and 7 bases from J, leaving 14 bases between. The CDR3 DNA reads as TGTGCCAGCAGTCTCGACAGGATCAGTGAAAAACTGTTTTTT. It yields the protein CASSLDRISEKLFF.

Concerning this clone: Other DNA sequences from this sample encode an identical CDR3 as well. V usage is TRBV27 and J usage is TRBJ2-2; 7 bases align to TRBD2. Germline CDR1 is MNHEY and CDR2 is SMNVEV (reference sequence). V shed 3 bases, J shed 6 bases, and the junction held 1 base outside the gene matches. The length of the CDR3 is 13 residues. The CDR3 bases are TGTGCCAGCAGTTTTCGGGGGGCCGGGGAGCTGTTTTTT. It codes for CASSFRGAGELFF.

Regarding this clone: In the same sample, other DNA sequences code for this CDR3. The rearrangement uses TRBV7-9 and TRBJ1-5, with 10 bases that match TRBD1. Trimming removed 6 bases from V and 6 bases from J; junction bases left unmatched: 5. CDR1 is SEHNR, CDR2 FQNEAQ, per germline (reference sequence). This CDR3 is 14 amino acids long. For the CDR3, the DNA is TGTGCCAGCAGTCCGACAGGGGGCAGTCAGCCCCAGCATTTT. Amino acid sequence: CASSPTGGSQPQHF.